The sequence of this T cell receptor (beta chain) was determined in a study of blood T cell repertoires in COVID-19. Overall study context: Acute-phase and convalescent COVID-19 samples originated in the United States, Italy and Spain. PBMCs, B-cell-depleted T cells, or T cells were the source of the cDNA or gDNA that made up the material.

The CDR3 covers 19 residues. Trimming cost V 1 base and J 5 bases; bases outside gene matches: 17. Germline loops: CDR1 LGHNA, CDR2 YSLEER. This clone was seen a single time. Under the authors' procedure: By means of reference gene primer amplification, nucleated cell counts were estimated. Data came from immunoSEQ multiplex PCR; TCRdb stores just in-frame clones and leaves some out. That table supplies the V and J calls and clone size; D and trimming were determined from the DNA. The table includes around 120,000 clones, just over 90% detected once. This clonotype was sampled from a human donor with active COVID-19. The donor label of this sample is uncertain. V and J are TRBV4-3 and TRBJ2-7; the match to TRBD1 covers 10 bases. Sample: peripheral blood. The CDR3 loop reads CASSQVRGRTGGLGNEQYF. The CDR3 coding sequence is TGCGCCAGCAGCCAAGTTAGGGGGCGGACAGGGGGTTTGGGAAACGAGCAGTACTTC.